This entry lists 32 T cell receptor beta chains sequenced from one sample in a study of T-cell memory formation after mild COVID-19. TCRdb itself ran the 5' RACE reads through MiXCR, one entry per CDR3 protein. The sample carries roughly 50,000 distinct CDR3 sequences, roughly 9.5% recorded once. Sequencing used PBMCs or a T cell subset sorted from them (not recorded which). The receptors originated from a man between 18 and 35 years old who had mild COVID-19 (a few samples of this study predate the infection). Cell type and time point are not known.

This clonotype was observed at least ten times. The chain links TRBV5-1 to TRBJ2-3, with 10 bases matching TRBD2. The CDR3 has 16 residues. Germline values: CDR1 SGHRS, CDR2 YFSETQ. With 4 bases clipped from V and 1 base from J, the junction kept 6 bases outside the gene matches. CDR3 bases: TGCGCCAGCAGCCAAGAGCGGGGGGGCGGCACAGATACGCAGTATTTT. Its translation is CASSQERGGGTDTQYF.

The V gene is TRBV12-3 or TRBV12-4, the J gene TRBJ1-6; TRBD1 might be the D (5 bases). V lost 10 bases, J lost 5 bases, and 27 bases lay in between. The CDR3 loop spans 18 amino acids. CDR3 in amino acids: CATAQGRLRRGNNSPLHF. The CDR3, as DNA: TGTGCCACAGCCCAGGGAAGGTTGCGGCGGGGGAATAATTCACCCCTCCACTTT.

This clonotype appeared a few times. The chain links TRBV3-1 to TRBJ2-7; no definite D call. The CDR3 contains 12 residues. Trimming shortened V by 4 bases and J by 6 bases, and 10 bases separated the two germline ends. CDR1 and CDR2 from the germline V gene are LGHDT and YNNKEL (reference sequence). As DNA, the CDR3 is TGTGCCAGCAGCCCAGCATTCCGCGAGCAGTACTTC. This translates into CASSPAFREQYF.

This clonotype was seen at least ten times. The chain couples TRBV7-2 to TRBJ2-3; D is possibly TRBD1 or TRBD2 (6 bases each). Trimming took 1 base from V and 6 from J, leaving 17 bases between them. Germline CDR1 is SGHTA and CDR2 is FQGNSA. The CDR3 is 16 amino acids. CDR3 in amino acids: CASSLVRALGGDTQYF. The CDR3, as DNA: TGTGCCAGCAGCTTAGTAAGGGCGCTAGGGGGGGATACGCAGTATTTT.

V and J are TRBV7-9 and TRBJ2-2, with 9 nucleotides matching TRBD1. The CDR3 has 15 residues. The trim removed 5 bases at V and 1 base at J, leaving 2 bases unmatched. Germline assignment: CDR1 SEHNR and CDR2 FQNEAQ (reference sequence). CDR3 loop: CASSPGQGNTGELFF. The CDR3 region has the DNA TGTGCCAGCAGCCCGGGACAGGGGAACACCGGGGAGCTGTTTTTT.

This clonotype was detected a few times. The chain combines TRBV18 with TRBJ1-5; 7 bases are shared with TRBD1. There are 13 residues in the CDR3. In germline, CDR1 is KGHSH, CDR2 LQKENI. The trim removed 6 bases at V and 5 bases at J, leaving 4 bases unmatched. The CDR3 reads CASSPGQDQPQHF. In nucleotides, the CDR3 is TGTGCCAGCTCCCCCGGACAGGATCAGCCCCAGCATTTT.

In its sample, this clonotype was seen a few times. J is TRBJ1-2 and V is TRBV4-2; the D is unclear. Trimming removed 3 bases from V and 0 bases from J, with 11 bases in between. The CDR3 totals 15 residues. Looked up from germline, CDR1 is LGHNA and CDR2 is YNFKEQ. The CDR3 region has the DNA TGTGCCAGCAGCCAGGATAAAAGTACTAACTATGGCTACACCTTC. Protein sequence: CASSQDKSTNYGYTF.

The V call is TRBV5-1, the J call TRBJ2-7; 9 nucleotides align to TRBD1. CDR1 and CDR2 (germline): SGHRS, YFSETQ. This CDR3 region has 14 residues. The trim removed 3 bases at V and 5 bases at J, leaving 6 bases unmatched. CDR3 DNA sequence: TGCGCCAGCAGCTCGGGACAGGGAGTCAACGAGCAGTACTTC. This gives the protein CASSSGQGVNEQYF.

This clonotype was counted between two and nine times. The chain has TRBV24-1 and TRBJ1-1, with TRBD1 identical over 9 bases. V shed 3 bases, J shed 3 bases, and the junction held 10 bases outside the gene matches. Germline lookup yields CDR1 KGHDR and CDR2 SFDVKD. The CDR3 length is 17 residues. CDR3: CATSDLQIQGADTEAFF. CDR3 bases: TGTGCCACCAGTGATCTCCAGATACAGGGGGCGGACACTGAAGCTTTCTTT.

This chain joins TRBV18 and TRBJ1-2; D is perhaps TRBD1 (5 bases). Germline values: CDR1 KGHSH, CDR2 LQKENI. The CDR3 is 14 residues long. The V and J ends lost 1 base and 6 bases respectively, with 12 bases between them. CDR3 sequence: CASSPQQEVDGYTF. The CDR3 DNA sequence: TGTGCCAGCTCACCACAACAGGAAGTGGATGGCTACACCTTC.

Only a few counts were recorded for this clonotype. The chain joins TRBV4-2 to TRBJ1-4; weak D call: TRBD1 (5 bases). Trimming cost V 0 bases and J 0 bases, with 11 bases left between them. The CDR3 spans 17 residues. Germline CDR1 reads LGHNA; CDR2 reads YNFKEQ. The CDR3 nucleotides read TGTGCCAGCAGCCAAGACCCCCGAGGGGCAACTAATGAAAAACTGTTTTTT. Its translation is CASSQDPRGATNEKLFF.

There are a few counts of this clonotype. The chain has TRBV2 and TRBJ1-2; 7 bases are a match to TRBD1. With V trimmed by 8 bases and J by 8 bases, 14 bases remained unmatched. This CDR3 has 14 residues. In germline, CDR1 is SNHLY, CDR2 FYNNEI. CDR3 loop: CASPLGTALGGYTF. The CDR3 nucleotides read TGTGCCAGCCCGCTGGGGACAGCTCTTGGAGGCTACACCTTC.

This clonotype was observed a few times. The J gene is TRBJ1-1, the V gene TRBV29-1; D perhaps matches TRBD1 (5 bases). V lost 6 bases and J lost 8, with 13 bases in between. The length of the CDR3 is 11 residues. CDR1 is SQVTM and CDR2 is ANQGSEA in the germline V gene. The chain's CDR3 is CSVIPGAEAFF. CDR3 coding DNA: TGCAGCGTAATTCCCGGGGCAGAAGCTTTCTTT.

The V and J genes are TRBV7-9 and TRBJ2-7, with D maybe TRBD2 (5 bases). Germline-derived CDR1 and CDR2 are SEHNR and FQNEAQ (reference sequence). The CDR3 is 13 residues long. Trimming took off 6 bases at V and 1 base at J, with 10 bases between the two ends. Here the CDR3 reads CASSPAVSYEQYV. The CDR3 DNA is TGTGCCAGCAGTCCAGCGGTGTCCTACGAGCAGTACGTC.

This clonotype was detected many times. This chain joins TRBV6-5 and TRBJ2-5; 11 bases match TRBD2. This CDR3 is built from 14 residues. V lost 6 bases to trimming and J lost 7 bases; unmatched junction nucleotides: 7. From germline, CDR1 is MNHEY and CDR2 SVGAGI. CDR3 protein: CASSSKGLAATQYF. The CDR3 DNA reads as TGTGCCAGCAGCTCCAAGGGACTAGCGGCGACCCAGTACTTC.

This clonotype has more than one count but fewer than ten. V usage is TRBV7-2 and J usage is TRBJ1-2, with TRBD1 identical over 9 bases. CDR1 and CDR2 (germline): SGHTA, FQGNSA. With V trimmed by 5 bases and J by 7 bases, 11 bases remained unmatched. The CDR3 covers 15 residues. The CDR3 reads CASSLSGTGIGGYTF. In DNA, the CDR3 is TGTGCCAGCAGCCTGTCCGGGACAGGGATAGGTGGCTACACCTTC. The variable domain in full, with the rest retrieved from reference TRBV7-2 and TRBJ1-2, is GAGVSQSPSNKVTEKGKDVELRCDPISGHTALYWYRQSLGQGLEFLIYFQGNSAPDKSGLPSDRFSAERTGGSVSTLTIQRTQQEDSAVYLCASSLSGTGIGGYTFGSGTRLTVV.

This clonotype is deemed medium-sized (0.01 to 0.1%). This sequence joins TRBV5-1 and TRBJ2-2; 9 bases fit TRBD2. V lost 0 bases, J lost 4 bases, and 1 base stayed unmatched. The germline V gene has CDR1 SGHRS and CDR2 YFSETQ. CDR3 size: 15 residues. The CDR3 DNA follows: TGCGCCAGCAGCTTGGGACTAGCGGTCACCGGGGAGCTGTTTTTT. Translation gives CASSLGLAVTGELFF.

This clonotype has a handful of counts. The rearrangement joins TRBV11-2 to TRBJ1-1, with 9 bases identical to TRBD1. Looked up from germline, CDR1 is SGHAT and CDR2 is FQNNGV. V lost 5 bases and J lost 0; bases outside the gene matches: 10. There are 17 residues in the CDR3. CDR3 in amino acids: CASSQDRGFVMNTEAFF. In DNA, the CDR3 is TGTGCCAGCAGCCAAGACAGGGGGTTCGTGATGAACACTGAAGCTTTCTTT. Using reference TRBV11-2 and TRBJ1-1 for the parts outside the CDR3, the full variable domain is EAGVAQSPRYKIIEKRQSVAFWCNPISGHATLYWYQQILGQGPKLLIQFQNNGVVDDSQLPKDRFSAERLKGVDSTLKIQPAKLEDSAVYLCASSQDRGFVMNTEAFFGQGTRLTVV.

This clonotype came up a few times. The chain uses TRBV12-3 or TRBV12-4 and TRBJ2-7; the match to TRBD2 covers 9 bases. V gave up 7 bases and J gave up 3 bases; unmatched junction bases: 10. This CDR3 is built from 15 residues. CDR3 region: CASILSGGAFYEQYF. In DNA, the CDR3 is TGTGCCAGCATCCTTAGCGGGGGTGCATTCTACGAGCAGTACTTC.

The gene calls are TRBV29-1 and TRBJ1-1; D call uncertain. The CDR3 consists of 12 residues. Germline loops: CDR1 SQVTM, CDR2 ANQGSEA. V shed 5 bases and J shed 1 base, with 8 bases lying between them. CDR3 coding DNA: TGCAGCGTTTCGGTGAAGAACACTGAAGCTTTCTTT. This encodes CSVSVKNTEAFF.

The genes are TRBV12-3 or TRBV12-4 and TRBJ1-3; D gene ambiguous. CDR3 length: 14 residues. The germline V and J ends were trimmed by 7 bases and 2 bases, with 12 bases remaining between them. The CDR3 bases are TGTGCCAGCACCACCCGTTCCGCTGGAAACACCATATATTTT. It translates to CASTTRSAGNTIYF.

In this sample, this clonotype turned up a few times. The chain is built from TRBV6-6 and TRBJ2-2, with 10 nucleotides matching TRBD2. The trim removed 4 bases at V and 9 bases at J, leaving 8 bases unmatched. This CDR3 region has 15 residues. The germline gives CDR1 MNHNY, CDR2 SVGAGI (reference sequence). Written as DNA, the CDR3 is TGTGCCAGCAGTTCCCAGCGGGGGGGCCTAAGGGAGCTGTTTTTT. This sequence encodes CASSSQRGGLRELFF.

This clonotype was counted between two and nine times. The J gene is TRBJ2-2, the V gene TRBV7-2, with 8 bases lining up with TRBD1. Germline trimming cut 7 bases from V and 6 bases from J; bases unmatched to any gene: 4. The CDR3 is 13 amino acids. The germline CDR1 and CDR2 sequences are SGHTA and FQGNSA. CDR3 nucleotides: TGTGCCAGCATTAACAGGGGGGCCGGGGAGCTGTTTTTT. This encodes CASINRGAGELFF.

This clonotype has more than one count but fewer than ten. CDR3 protein: CASSRDREVNEQFF. The CDR3 DNA sequence: TGTGCCAGCAGCCGGGACAGGGAGGTTAATGAGCAGTTCTTC. The V gene is TRBV2, the J gene TRBJ2-1, with 9 bases aligning to TRBD1. This CDR3 comprises 14 residues. Germline CDR1 and CDR2: SNHLY and FYNNEI. Trimming removed 6 bases from V and 7 bases from J; junction bases left unmatched: 7.

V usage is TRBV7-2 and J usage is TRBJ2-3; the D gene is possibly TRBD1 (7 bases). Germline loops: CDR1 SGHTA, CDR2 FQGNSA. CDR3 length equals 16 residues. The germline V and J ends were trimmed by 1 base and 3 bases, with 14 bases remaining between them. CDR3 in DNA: TGTGCCAGCAGCTTAGTGGTCAGGGGGGCGACAGATACGCAGTATTTT. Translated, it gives CASSLVVRGATDTQYF.

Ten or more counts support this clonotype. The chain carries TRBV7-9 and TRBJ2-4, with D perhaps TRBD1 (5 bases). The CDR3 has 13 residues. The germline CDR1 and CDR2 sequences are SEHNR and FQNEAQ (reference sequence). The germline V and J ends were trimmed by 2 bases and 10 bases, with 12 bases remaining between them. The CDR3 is CASSLTGNDIQYF. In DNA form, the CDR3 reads TGTGCCAGCAGCTTAACAGGAAATGATATTCAGTACTTC.

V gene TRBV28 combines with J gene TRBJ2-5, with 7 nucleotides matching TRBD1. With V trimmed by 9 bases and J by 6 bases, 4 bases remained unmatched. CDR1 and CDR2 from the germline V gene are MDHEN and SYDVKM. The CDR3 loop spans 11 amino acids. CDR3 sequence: CASGTEQTQYF. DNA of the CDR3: TGTGCCAGTGGGACAGAGCAGACCCAGTACTTC.

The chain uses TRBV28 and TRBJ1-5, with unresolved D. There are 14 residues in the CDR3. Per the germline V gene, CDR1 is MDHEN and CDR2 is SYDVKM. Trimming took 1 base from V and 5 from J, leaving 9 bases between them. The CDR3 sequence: CASSLYGVHQPQHF. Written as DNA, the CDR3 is TGTGCCAGCAGTTTATATGGGGTCCATCAGCCCCAGCATTTT. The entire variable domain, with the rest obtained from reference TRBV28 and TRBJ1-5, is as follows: DVKVTQSSRYLVKRTGEKVFLECVQDMDHENMFWYRQDPGLGLRLIYFSYDVKMKEKGDIPEGYSVSREKKERFSLILESASTNQTSMYLCASSLYGVHQPQHFGDGTRLSIL.

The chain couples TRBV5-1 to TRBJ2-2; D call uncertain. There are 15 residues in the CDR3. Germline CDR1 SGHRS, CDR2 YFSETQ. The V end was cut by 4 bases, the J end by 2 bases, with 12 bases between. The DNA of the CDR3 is TGCGCCAGCAGCGCCAACGTTGCAAACACCGGGGAGCTGTTTTTT. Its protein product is CASSANVANTGELFF.

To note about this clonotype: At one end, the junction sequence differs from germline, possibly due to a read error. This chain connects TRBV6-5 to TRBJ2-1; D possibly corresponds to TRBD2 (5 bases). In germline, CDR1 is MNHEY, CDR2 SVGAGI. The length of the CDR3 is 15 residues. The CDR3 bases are TGTGCCAGCAGTTACTCTTCGGGATACTCGAATGGGCAGTTCTTC. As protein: CASSYSSGYSNGQFF.

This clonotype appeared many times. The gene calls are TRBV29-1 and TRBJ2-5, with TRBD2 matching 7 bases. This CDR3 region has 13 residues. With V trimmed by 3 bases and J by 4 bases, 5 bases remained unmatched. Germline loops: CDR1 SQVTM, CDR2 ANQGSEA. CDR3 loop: CSVDNIAGETQYF. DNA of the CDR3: TGCAGCGTTGACAATATAGCGGGAGAGACCCAGTACTTC.

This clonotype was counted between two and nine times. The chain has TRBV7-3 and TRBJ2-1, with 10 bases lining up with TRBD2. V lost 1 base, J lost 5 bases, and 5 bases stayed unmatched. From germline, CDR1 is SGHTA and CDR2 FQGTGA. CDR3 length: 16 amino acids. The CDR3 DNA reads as TGTGCCAGCAGCTTAAAAGCGGGGACTAGCGACAATGAGCAGTTCTTC. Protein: CASSLKAGTSDNEQFF.